This TCR beta chain was recovered during a study of blood T cell repertoires in COVID-19 (dated by TCRdb to the early 2020s). Study-level background: Collaborator samples came from the United States, Italy and Spain and covered acute and convalescent phases of COVID-19. The prospective study material was composed of cDNA or gDNA derived from T cells, B-cell-depleted T cells, or PBMCs. Deeply sampled blood TCRbeta repertoires from subjects exposed to, actively infected with, or recovered from COVID-19 were included in the dataset. The repertoires were made available in a free public database intended to serve as a resource for research on the immune response to SARS-CoV-2. Samples came from the ongoing ImmuneRACE study (first 160 participants) plus 1,254 subjects from 6 global collaborators. Sample metadata almost always included a de-identified subject ID, COVID-19 status, age in years and sex. HLA class I and class II types, where available, came from metadata supplied by the sample provider rather than from assay-based typing.

Reading the germline V gene gives CDR1 KGHSH and CDR2 LQKENI. At the junction V is shortened by 6 bases and J by 4 bases; bases outside the gene matches: 14. Measured from the cysteine to the phenylalanine, the CDR3 is 17 residues long. Only the CDR3 region is kept as DNA, spanning 51 bases read in frame from base 1. As regards this clone: The target of this receptor is not known. One base away there is no much larger clone; base qualities are not given.

Whole blood was collected in K2EDTA tubes by collaborating institutions according to the institutions' own protocols. For TCRbeta analysis, collaborators shipped samples in one of three forms: frozen whole blood, isolated PBMCs, or DNA extracted from either of those sample types. Overall study outcomes, separate from this receptor: The amount of clinical and demographic metadata varied by source and participant and was provided uncurated.

TCRbeta CDR3 regions were amplified from genomic DNA using the immunoSEQ Assay, a bias-controlled multiplex PCR. Concerning the study's data processing: Within the assay, amplification of reference gene primers was used to estimate how many nucleated cells each sample contained. Sequence reads were collapsed and filtered to measure the absolute abundance of every unique TCRbeta CDR3 rearrangement. Productive Simpson clonality was computed per sample as the square root of Simpson's diversity index over productive rearrangements. Held by TCRdb, this immuneACCESS table contains in-frame sequences only and omits some clones. Under half of the omission traces to an unresolved V gene where checked; the cause of the rest is unknown. That table furnishes V, J and clone size, whereas the DNA furnished D and trimming. The sample contains hundreds of thousands of clones, about four fifths of them found a single time. The ten top clones hold roughly 2.5% of the sample.

Here the chain combines TRBV18 and TRBJ1-4, with 7 bases in between that match TRBD1. The sequence was obtained from a woman aged 40-49 years with active or convalescent COVID-19. The sequencing sample was made of peripheral blood. In nucleotides, the sequence is TGTGCCAGCTCGCTGGGACGGTCTCGACAGGGTAATGAAAAACTGTTTTTT. Protein translation: CASSLGRSRQGNEKLFF.